Presented here are 25 T cell receptor beta chains from one specimen sequenced in a study of cytotoxic CD8 clonotypes in ibrutinib-treated CLL. Some clones are missing from TCRdb's copy, which holds only in-frame ones; the method was immunoSEQ multiplex PCR. The table has approximately 300,000 clones, 80% seen once; the top ten hold roughly 7%. Here the sequenced sample was PBMCs, taken before ibrutinib treatment. The receptors shown here come from a human donor with chronic lymphocytic leukemia.

V gene TRBV28 combines with J gene TRBJ1-5, with 9 bases matching TRBD1. The CDR3 sequence is 21 residues long. Germline values: CDR1 MDHEN, CDR2 SYDVKM. V was clipped by 3 bases and J by 0 bases; unmatched bases: 18. The CDR3 DNA sequence: TGTGCCAGCAGTTTTGTACGGACAGGGGCTGCTTTCCTCTATAGCAATCAGCCCCAGCATTTT. Protein sequence: CASSFVRTGAAFLYSNQPQHF.

J is TRBJ2-7 and V is TRBV9; 7 positions agree with TRBD1. With V trimmed by 3 bases and J by 3 bases, 3 bases remained unmatched. Germline V gives CDR1 SGDLS, CDR2 YYNGEE. The CDR3 consists of 13 residues. The CDR3 here is CASSGTGDYEQYF. The CDR3 nucleotides read TGTGCCAGCAGCGGGACAGGAGACTACGAGCAGTACTTC.

This chain uses TRBV11-2 with TRBJ2-1; possibly TRBD2 for D (6 bases). V was shortened by 1 base and J by 8 bases, with 12 bases between the two germline ends. The CDR3 runs 14 residues. The germline gives CDR1 SGHAT, CDR2 FQNNGV. CDR3 DNA sequence: TGTGCCAGCAGCTTAGGGGCGGGGTCCCATGAGCAGTTCTTC. Translated: CASSLGAGSHEQFF.

The chain employs TRBV27 and TRBJ2-5; D gene unclear. The CDR3 is 12 amino acids. The V and J ends lost 4 bases and 7 bases respectively, with 10 bases between them. CDR1 and CDR2 (germline): MNHEY, SMNVEV (reference sequence). The CDR3 reads CASSYGSGTQYF. As DNA, the CDR3 is TGTGCCAGCAGTTATGGGTCGGGGACCCAGTACTTC.

This sequence joins TRBV7-8 and TRBJ2-2; D not certain. The V gene lost 5 bases and the J gene lost 6 bases, with 13 bases spanning the gap. From germline, CDR1 is SGHVS and CDR2 FQNEAQ. The length of the CDR3 is 14 residues. In DNA, the CDR3 is TGTGCCAGCAGCCCTAAAATCCTACCCGGGGAGCTGTTTTTT. Amino acid sequence: CASSPKILPGELFF.

The chain has TRBV5-4 and TRBJ2-3; 9 positions agree with TRBD1. The V gene end was trimmed by 4 bases and the J gene end by 2 bases; junction bases not matched to a gene: 11. This CDR3 region has 17 residues. Per germline, CDR1 SGHNT and CDR2 YYREEE (reference sequence). The CDR3 bases are TGTGCCAGCAGCCGAAAGCTCGGGACAGGGCCCACAGATACGCAGTATTTT. The encoded protein is CASSRKLGTGPTDTQYF.

The chain recombines TRBV7-3 with TRBJ2-7; unclear D gene. This CDR3 spans 12 amino acids. Per germline, CDR1 SGHTA and CDR2 FQGTGA. Deletions cut 5 bases from V and 6 bases from J, with 11 bases between. The CDR3 is CASSPGVGEQYF. The CDR3 DNA follows: TGTGCCAGCAGCCCTGGCGTCGGCGAGCAGTACTTC.

The J gene is TRBJ1-3, the V gene TRBV14; no definite D call. The germline V gene encodes CDR1 SGHDN and CDR2 FVKESK. This CDR3 is 13 amino acids long. Trimming cost V 3 bases and J 4 bases, with 7 bases left between them. The CDR3 reads CASSHVVGNTIYF. In DNA form, the CDR3 reads TGTGCCAGCAGCCACGTCGTGGGAAACACCATATATTTT.

V and J are TRBV7-2 and TRBJ2-7, with a possible D match to TRBD1 (6 bases). Trimming took off 5 bases at V and 6 bases at J, with 14 bases between the two ends. The CDR3 covers 13 residues. CDR1 and CDR2 (germline): SGHTA, FQGNSA. CDR3 nucleotide sequence: TGTGCCAGCAGCCAAGGGACACCGATCGAGCAGTACTTC. Translation: CASSQGTPIEQYF.

This clone came up once. The rearrangement uses TRBV5-8 and TRBJ1-2; 12 bases match TRBD1. In germline, CDR1 is SGHTS, CDR2 YDEGEE. The length of the CDR3 is 17 residues. J gave up 4 bases and V 3 bases, and 10 bases lay outside the gene matches. In nucleotides, the CDR3 is TGTGCCAGCAGCTCGCGGGACAGGGGGCCAATCGGCTATGGCTACACCTTC. Residues: CASSSRDRGPIGYGYTF.

Here the CDR3 reads CASSPGQYRGDYEQYF. The CDR3 nucleotides are TGTGCCAGTAGCCCGGGACAGTATAGGGGAGACTACGAGCAGTACTTC. This chain links TRBV19 with TRBJ2-7; the match to TRBD1 covers 7 bases. The junction had 14 bases not matched to a gene; V was cut back by 6 bases and J by 3 bases. Germline V gives CDR1 LNHDA, CDR2 SQIVND (reference sequence). The CDR3 totals 16 residues. Together with reference TRBV19 and TRBJ2-7, the CDR3 gives the full variable domain: DGGITQSPKYLFRKEGQNVTLSCEQNLNHDAMYWYRQDPGQGLRLIYYSQIVNDFQKGDIAEGYSVSREKKESFPLTVTSAQKNPTAFYLCASSPGQYRGDYEQYFGPGTRLTVT.

The chain links TRBV5-5 to TRBJ2-7; D may correspond to TRBD1 or TRBD2 (5 bases each). CDR1 SGHKS and CDR2 YYEKEE come from the germline V gene (reference sequence). Trimming cost V 4 bases and J 0 bases, with 14 bases left between them. The CDR3 has 15 residues. CDR3 nucleotides: TGTGCCAGCAGCGGCGGCCCCGGGACCTCCTACGAGCAGTACTTC. Amino acids: CASSGGPGTSYEQYF.

The V gene is TRBV28, the J gene TRBJ1-5; D remains ambiguous. The CDR3 is made up of 13 amino acids. Trimming left V 8 bases short and J 0 bases short, with 8 bases between. CDR1 is MDHEN, CDR2 SYDVKM, per germline. For the CDR3, the DNA is TGTGCCAGCTATGGGGATAGCAATCAGCCCCAGCATTTT. Its protein product is CASYGDSNQPQHF.

The chain recombines TRBV9 with TRBJ2-1; D is unresolved. The germline V gene has CDR1 SGDLS and CDR2 YYNGEE. The CDR3 length is 13 residues. V lost 0 bases to trimming and J lost 8 bases, with 9 bases between them. CDR3 amino acids: CASSVDPGYEQFF. For the CDR3, the DNA is TGTGCCAGCAGCGTAGACCCAGGCTATGAGCAGTTCTTC.

The chain is built from TRBV7-2 and TRBJ2-7; unclear D gene. This CDR3 spans 14 amino acids. Trimming removed 5 bases at V and 0 bases at J, with 11 bases between. Per the germline V gene, CDR1 is SGHTA and CDR2 is FQGNSA. In DNA, the CDR3 is TGTGCCAGCAGCCCTGACACAAACTCCTACGAGCAGTACTTC. It specifies CASSPDTNSYEQYF.

J is TRBJ2-2 and V is TRBV6-6, with TRBD2 matching 9 bases. J gave up 3 bases and V 2 bases, and 4 bases lay outside the gene matches. Germline assignment: CDR1 MNHNY and CDR2 SVGAGI (reference sequence). The CDR3 covers 16 residues. The CDR3 is CASSYRGGRDTGELFF. CDR3 in DNA: TGTGCCAGCAGTTACCGTGGCGGGAGGGACACCGGGGAGCTGTTTTTT.

This clone was observed a single time. The chain recombines TRBV29-1 with TRBJ1-1, with D unclear. The ends were cut back, 2 bases at V and 0 bases at J, with 7 bases in the middle. There are 13 residues in the CDR3. Germline CDR1 is SQVTM and CDR2 is ANQGSEA. The CDR3 DNA reads as TGCAGCGTTGAACGCAGTATGAACACTGAAGCTTTCTTT. It translates to CSVERSMNTEAFF.

This clone was detected a few times. J is TRBJ2-7 and V is TRBV10-3; perhaps TRBD1 as D (5 bases). This CDR3 comprises 16 residues. Trimming took off 0 bases at V and 6 bases at J, with 18 bases between the two ends. CDR1 and CDR2 (germline): ENHRY, SYGVKD. Here the CDR3 reads CAISESILTVNSEQYF. The CDR3, as DNA: TGTGCCATCAGTGAGTCGATTCTGACAGTTAACTCCGAGCAGTACTTC.

The chain joins TRBV6-1 to TRBJ1-1; 9 nucleotides align to TRBD1. The germline V gene encodes CDR1 MNHNS and CDR2 SASEGT. V shed 4 bases, J shed 11 bases, and the junction held 14 bases outside the gene matches. This CDR3 is 15 amino acids long. CDR3 sequence: CASSALGTGSSSAFF. The CDR3 DNA is TGTGCCAGCAGTGCACTTGGGACAGGGTCTTCATCCGCTTTCTTT.

This clone has a single count. The chain couples TRBV5-1 to TRBJ2-7; weak D call: TRBD1 (6 bases). V lost 3 bases and J 5 bases, leaving 24 bases between the germline ends. CDR3 length: 17 amino acids. Germline CDR1 is SGHRS and CDR2 is YFSETQ. CDR3 bases: TGCGCCAGCAGCTCCCCCCCTTTAGAGACAGGTCAGCACGAGCAGTACTTC. Protein product: CASSSPPLETGQHEQYF.

The V call is TRBV9, the J call TRBJ1-1; D is undetermined. The germline CDR1 and CDR2 sequences are SGDLS and YYNGEE. The CDR3 runs to 15 residues. Trimming took off 3 bases at V and 1 base at J, with 13 bases between the two ends. The DNA for the CDR3 is TGTGCCAGCAGCGCGATCCTCGTACCGAACACTGAAGCTTTCTTT. Protein sequence: CASSAILVPNTEAFF.

V gene TRBV5-1 combines with J gene TRBJ2-7, with D possibly matching TRBD2 (6 bases). The germline V gene encodes CDR1 SGHRS and CDR2 YFSETQ. This CDR3 is built from 14 residues. Trimming stripped 0 bases from V and 1 base from J, with 8 bases between. The CDR3 is CASSLGGTSYEQYF. The CDR3 bases are TGCGCCAGCAGCTTGGGCGGGACGTCCTACGAGCAGTACTTC. The variable domain in full, with the rest retrieved from reference TRBV5-1 and TRBJ2-7, is KAGVTQTPRYLIKTRGQQVTLSCSPISGHRSVSWYQQTPGQGLQFLFEYFSETQRNKGNFPGRFSGRQFSNSRSEMNVSTLELGDSALYLCASSLGGTSYEQYFGPGTRLTVT.

The chain employs TRBV30 and TRBJ1-1; D is perhaps TRBD1 (6 bases). This CDR3 is 11 amino acids long. With 4 bases removed from V and 10 bases from J, the gap between germline ends came to 13 bases. The germline CDR1 and CDR2 sequences are GTSNPN and SVGIG (reference sequence). CDR3 amino acids: CAWTTGGPAFF. The CDR3 DNA reads TGTGCCTGGACCACGGGGGGCCCAGCTTTCTTT.

The J gene is TRBJ1-5, the V gene TRBV28; a possible D gene is TRBD1 (5 bases). The V end was cut by 2 bases, the J end by 6 bases, with 14 bases between. The CDR3 has 15 amino acids. Germline loops: CDR1 MDHEN, CDR2 SYDVKM. CDR3 in DNA: TGTGCCAGCAGTTTAGGTTGGGGGGGGACTCAGCCCCAGCATTTT. This encodes CASSLGWGGTQPQHF.

Concerning this clone: One junction end disagrees with the germline gene, perhaps due to a read error. The J gene is TRBJ2-1, the V gene TRBV7-2; 11 bases are a match to TRBD2. Per the germline V gene, CDR1 is SGHTA and CDR2 is FQGNSA. The CDR3 has 13 amino acids. The CDR3 loop is CASSRGLAGGPVF. The CDR3 DNA sequence: TGTGCCAGCAGCCGGGGGCTAGCGGGAGGTCCGGTCTTC.